This entry concerns a single T cell receptor beta chain. Its antigen target is currently unknown. No much larger clone is present one base from it, and per-base qualities are unavailable. CDR1 MGHRA and CDR2 YSYEKL are derived from the germline V gene. There are 15 amino acids in the CDR3, from cysteine to phenylalanine inclusive. Of the read, only the CDR3 DNA is kept; its 45 bases are in frame from base 1. V loses 1 base at its end and J loses 9 bases; junction bases beyond the gene matches: 9. The immunoSEQ Assay, a bias-controlled multiplex PCR, was used to amplify TCRbeta CDR3 regions from genomic DNA. The source study handled its data this way. The number of nucleated cells in each sample was estimated by amplification of reference gene primers within the assay. Sequence reads were collapsed and filtered to measure the absolute abundance of every unique TCRbeta CDR3 rearrangement. For each sample, productive Simpson clonality was calculated by taking the square root of Simpson's diversity index across productive rearrangements. TCRdb's version of the immuneACCESS table is confined to in-frame rearrangements and falls short of the full clone set. An unresolved V gene accounts for under half of the shortfall where checked; the remainder is of unknown origin. V, J and clone size are those of that table, while D and trimming were read from the DNA. The sample profile shows some 150,000 clones; 84% of them were found once. The ten largest account for roughly 4.8% of the sample.

The sample belongs to a study of blood T cell repertoires in COVID-19 (TCRdb year 2020). Background on the whole study: Samples from collaborators originated in the United States, Italy and Spain and spanned both the acute and convalescent phases of COVID-19. The prospective study material was composed of cDNA or gDNA derived from T cells, B-cell-depleted T cells, or PBMCs. Subjects who had been exposed to COVID-19, were actively infected with it, or had recovered from it provided the deeply sampled blood TCRbeta repertoires that made up the dataset. The repertoires were released in a freely available public database intended as a resource for research on the immune response to SARS-CoV-2. The samples were drawn from the first 160 participants of the ongoing ImmuneRACE study and from some 1,300 subjects provided by 6 global collaborators. Sample metadata almost always included a de-identified subject ID, COVID-19 status, age in years and sex. Where available, HLA class I and class II types were obtained from metadata supplied by the sample provider rather than from assay-based typing. Beyond this particular receptor, the publication reports: The amount of clinical and demographic metadata varied by source and participant and was provided uncurated.

Collaborating institutions collected whole blood in K2EDTA tubes following their own protocols. For TCRbeta analysis, collaborators shipped samples as frozen whole blood, isolated PBMCs, or DNA extracted from either of those sample types. This TCR was recovered from a human donor in a cohort sampled during active COVID-19. The sequence is built from TRBV4-1 and TRBJ2-1; TRBD2 matches 7 bases in the middle. Source material: peripheral blood. The CDR3: CASSQVGGALSEQFF. The bases are TGCGCCAGCAGCCAAGTGGGAGGGGCTCTCAGTGAGCAGTTCTTC.